The rows below give T cell receptor beta chains drawn from one sample of a study of CD8+CD57+ T cells in acquired aplastic anemia. TCRdb reprocessed the reads via MiXCR and lists one record per CDR3 protein. Of some 120,000 distinct CDR3 sequences listed, about 48% are singletons. Sequenced input: sorted CD4+, CD8+, or CD8+CD57+ T cells (not recorded which) from PBMCs. These receptors were taken from a human donor in good health, serving as a control. CDR3s include the opening cysteine and the closing phenylalanine or tryptophan. Fields, in order: V gene, CDR3 protein.

V gene: TRBV7-8
CDR3 protein: CASSLVARTEAFF

V gene: TRBV25-1
CDR3 protein: CASSEVSGYTF

V gene: TRBV19
CDR3 protein: CASSISGDGNTIYF

V gene: TRBV10-3
CDR3 protein: CAISAFENEQYF

V gene: TRBV20-1
CDR3 protein: CSAREVGANVLTF

V gene: TRBV7-9
CDR3 protein: CASSFGLAGINTQYF

V gene: TRBV9
CDR3 protein: CASSAGQGWETQYF

V gene: TRBV11-1
CDR3 protein: CASSLTQGRGTDGYTF

V gene: TRBV7-8
CDR3 protein: CASSLPGQGVKETQYF

V gene: TRBV10-3
CDR3 protein: CATAGGAGGGQPQHF

V gene: TRBV7-6
CDR3 protein: CASMVDGAGSRYEQYF

V gene: TRBV20-1
CDR3 protein: CSARGGPTAHF

V gene: TRBV9
CDR3 protein: CASSVELTSYEQYF

V gene: TRBV7-9
CDR3 protein: CASSIREGNYGYTF

V gene: TRBV29-1
CDR3 protein: CSTGQAVGEQYF

V gene: TRBV12-5
CDR3 protein: CASATLLGEEQYF

V gene: TRBV7-2
CDR3 protein: CASSLAPSDTQYF

V gene: TRBV5-6
CDR3 protein: CASSVAQQSSGANVLTF

V gene: TRBV12-3/TRBV12-4
CDR3 protein: CASSPPREGQETQYF

V gene: TRBV7-7
CDR3 protein: CASSPGGGELFF

V gene: TRBV19
CDR3 protein: CASSIGAGDYNEQFF

V gene: TRBV20-1
CDR3 protein: CSASVDSRGSSYNEQFF

V gene: TRBV10-1
CDR3 protein: CASSSGQGSPLHF

V gene: TRBV13
CDR3 protein: CASSHGQGSGNTIYF

V gene: TRBV10-3
CDR3 protein: CAISDGTDTQYF

V gene: TRBV30
CDR3 protein: CAWSVAGTDTQYF

V gene: TRBV6-1
CDR3 protein: CASSPVRDASNTGELFF

V gene: TRBV7-2
CDR3 protein: CASSPGTGRDSPLHF

V gene: TRBV7-3
CDR3 protein: CASRLGGGSDTQYF